The T cell receptor (beta chain) under discussion was sequenced for a study of control samples from healthy donors and cancer patients. Assay: immunoSEQ multiplex PCR; the TCRdb copy retains only in-frame clones and omits some. The sample includes fewer than 250,000 clones, roughly nine tenths of them seen just once. The receptor was derived from a man under 40 in good health. The specimen sequenced was blood.

The CDR3 sequence is CASSAASTPTNEKLFF. The CDR3 bases are TGTGCCAGCAGCGCTGCTTCGACACCAACTAATGAAAAACTGTTTTTT. The V gene is TRBV9, the J gene TRBJ1-4; the D is unclear. Germline values: CDR1 SGDLS, CDR2 YYNGEE. This CDR3 comprises 16 residues. The germline V and J ends were trimmed by 3 bases and 0 bases, with 12 bases remaining between them.